This TCR beta chain emerged from a study of OX40 agonist ivuxolimab in advanced cancers. Germline V gives CDR1 MDHEN, CDR2 SYDVKM. The CDR3 spans 14 residues. V was pared by 6 bases and J by 2 bases, with 13 bases between. Assay: immunoSEQ multiplex PCR; the TCRdb copy retains only in-frame clones and omits some. The table lists 50,000 to 65,000 clones, 87% of them singletons. This specimen was CD4+ or CD8+ T cells sorted from blood, taken in a trial of the OX40 agonist ivuxolimab. This chain connects TRBV28 to TRBJ1-1; D is undetermined. The TCR sequence derives from an adult with an advanced solid tumor such as melanoma, head and neck, liver or kidney cancer. In DNA form, the CDR3 reads TGTGCCAGCAGAAATAGGGTTCTCAACACTGAAGCTTTCTTT. Its protein product is CASRNRVLNTEAFF.